The rows below give T cell receptor beta chains drawn from one sample of a study of control samples from healthy donors and cancer patients. Generated by immunoSEQ multiplex PCR, the TCRdb table keeps only in-frame clones and is missing some. The sample includes about 130,000 clones, approximately 90% of them seen just once. Sequences were obtained from blood. All receptors come from a young man in good health. CDR3s include the opening cysteine and the closing phenylalanine or tryptophan. A D gene is named only where the DNA matches it firmly. Not all rows give a size; the values are once, few, many and, for expanded clones, a class.

d_gene | j_gene | v_gene | abundance | CDR3aa | CDR3nt
- | TRBJ2-7 | TRBV9 | - | CASSVEGSNYEQYF | TGTGCCAGCAGCGTAGAGGGTTCGAACTACGAGCAGTACTTC
- | TRBJ1-5 | TRBV3-1/TRBV3-2 | - | CASSQDPFQPQHF | TGTGCCAGCAGCCAAGACCCCTTCCAGCCCCAGCATTTT
- | TRBJ1-6 | TRBV5-1 | - | CASSPEGSWDNSPLHF | TGCGCCAGCAGCCCAGAAGGGTCGTGGGATAATTCACCCCTCCACTTT
- | TRBJ1-1 | TRBV30 | - | CAWSTGPPNTEAFF | TGTGCCTGGAGTACCGGACCGCCGAACACTGAAGCTTTCTTT
- | TRBJ2-3 | TRBV5-1 | - | CASSLGLDTQYF | TGCGCCAGCAGCTTGGGGTTGGATACGCAGTATTTT
- | TRBJ1-5 | TRBV7-2 | - | CASSLGSRSRQPQHF | TGTGCCAGCAGCTTAGGAAGCAGGTCTAGGCAGCCCCAGCATTTT
- | TRBJ1-1 | TRBV18 | - | CASSPIRLNTEAFF | TGTGCCAGCTCACCAATTCGGCTAAACACTGAAGCTTTCTTT
TRBD1 | TRBJ1-1 | TRBV18 | - | CASSGTGEGGTEAFF | TGTGCCAGCTCAGGGACAGGGGAAGGAGGCACTGAAGCTTTCTTT
- | TRBJ2-7 | TRBV18 | few | CASSPTYYEQYF | TGTGCCAGCTCACCGACATACTACGAGCAGTACTTC
- | TRBJ1-2 | TRBV10-3 | - | CAISEGGGSYGYTF | TGTGCCATCAGTGAGGGGGGGGGAAGCTATGGCTACACCTTC
TRBD1 | TRBJ2-7 | TRBV19 | - | CASRRGTGGSYEQYF | TGTGCCAGTAGGAGGGGTACAGGGGGCTCCTACGAGCAGTACTTC